These 27 T cell receptor beta chains were all obtained from the same sample, sequenced in a study of monozygotic twins with cystic fibrosis. Sequencing used immunoSEQ multiplex PCR; TCRdb keeps in-frame clones, though not all of them. The repertoire holds about 14,000 clones, roughly 98% seen once, with roughly 0.39% in the top ten. Material for sequencing was blood. These receptors came from a girl aged 2-15 years with cystic fibrosis.

The J gene is TRBJ1-1, the V gene TRBV11-2; D is ambiguous. The CDR3 has 13 residues. The germline gives CDR1 SGHAT, CDR2 FQNNGV. The V end was cut by 3 bases, the J end by 2 bases, with 7 bases between. DNA for the CDR3: TGTGCCAGCAGCTTTCAGGAAAACACTGAAGCTTTCTTT. Translating gives CASSFQENTEAFF.

This chain links TRBV10-3 with TRBJ2-3, with a possible D match to TRBD2 (6 bases). V was trimmed by 9 bases and J by 0 bases, leaving 16 bases between them. CDR3 size: 15 residues. Looked up from germline, CDR1 is ENHRY and CDR2 is SYGVKD. For the CDR3, the DNA is TGTGCCATTTCTGGGGGGTTCTATAGCACAGATACGCAGTATTTT. Encoded protein: CAISGGFYSTDTQYF.

The rearrangement joins TRBV30 to TRBJ2-7, with D possibly matching TRBD2 (6 bases). The CDR3 covers 12 residues. Germline CDR1 GTSNPN, CDR2 SVGIG (reference sequence). Trimming shortened V by 0 bases and J by 6 bases, and 9 bases separated the two germline ends. This CDR3 is CAWSVTSSEQYF. Here the CDR3 DNA reads TGTGCCTGGAGTGTAACTAGCAGCGAGCAGTACTTC.

This CDR3 is CASTPSGSGGGELFF. CDR3 DNA sequence: TGTGCCAGCACCCCTAGCGGGAGCGGTGGCGGGGAGCTGTTTTTT. This sequence joins TRBV6-5 and TRBJ2-2; 10 bases are a match to TRBD2. CDR1 MNHEY and CDR2 SVGAGI come from the germline V gene. The CDR3 runs 15 residues. Unmatched junction bases numbered 9, after V lost 7 bases and J lost 7 bases.

V is TRBV5-8 and J is TRBJ1-2, with 8 positions matching TRBD1. With 3 bases clipped from V and 3 bases from J, the junction kept 13 bases outside the gene matches. Germline CDR1 and CDR2: SGHTS and YDEGEE. The CDR3 spans 17 residues. CDR3 bases: TGTGCCAGCAGCTCCGGACAGGGATTTAAAAGGGACTATGGCTACACCTTC. Translated: CASSSGQGFKRDYGYTF.

The CDR3 loop is CSASLETQYF. The CDR3 DNA is TGCAGTGCTAGTTTGGAGACCCAGTACTTC. J is TRBJ2-5 and V is TRBV20-1; no reliable D call. CDR3 length: 10 amino acids. Germline values: CDR1 DFQATT, CDR2 SNEGSKA (reference sequence). Trimming took 3 bases from V and 5 from J, leaving 4 bases between them.

The chain joins TRBV20-1 to TRBJ1-1; D possibly corresponds to TRBD1 (6 bases). From germline, CDR1 is DFQATT and CDR2 SNEGSKA (reference sequence). This CDR3 contains 11 residues. The V end was cut by 5 bases, the J end by 6 bases, with 10 bases between. This chain's CDR3 is CSAPRGAEAFF. The CDR3 bases are TGCAGTGCTCCCAGGGGCGCTGAAGCTTTCTTT.

The genes are TRBV6-1 and TRBJ2-5; D not certain. CDR1 is MNHNS and CDR2 is SASEGT in the germline V gene. V was shortened by 7 bases and J by 5 bases, with 17 bases between the two germline ends. The CDR3 is 14 residues long. The CDR3 loop is CASTAKVSRETQYF. CDR3 bases: TGTGCCAGCACCGCCAAGGTCTCTCGCGAGACCCAGTACTTC.

The V gene is TRBV12-1, the J gene TRBJ1-5. TRBV12-1 is classified as a pseudogene. This CDR3 has 16 residues. The CDR3 sequence: CASTLWTGSRGQPQHF. The CDR3 DNA sequence: TGTGCCAGCACCTTATGGACGGGTTCTCGGGGGCAGCCCCAGCATTTT.

The chain couples TRBV7-9 to TRBJ2-3; perhaps TRBD2 as D (5 bases). Germline V lookup: CDR1 SEHNR, CDR2 FQNEAQ (reference sequence). There are 14 residues in the CDR3. V shed 6 bases and J shed 2 bases, with 12 bases lying between them. CDR3 amino acids: CASSFPDFTDTQYF. The CDR3 bases are TGTGCCAGCAGTTTCCCGGACTTCACAGATACGCAGTATTTT.

The V gene is TRBV11-2, the J gene TRBJ1-1, with TRBD1 matching over 9 bases. The CDR3 is 15 residues long. Germline assignment: CDR1 SGHAT and CDR2 FQNNGV. Trimming removed 3 bases from V and 0 bases from J; junction bases left unmatched: 2. The CDR3 nucleotides read TGTGCCAGCAGCTTGACAGGGGGTATGAACACTGAAGCTTTCTTT. Its translation is CASSLTGGMNTEAFF.

The rearrangement joins TRBV29-1 to TRBJ1-2, with 8 nucleotides matching TRBD1. Germline V gene sequence: CDR1 SQVTM, CDR2 ANQGSEA. The J segment lost 6 bases and the V segment lost 4 bases, leaving 7 bases of the junction unmatched. This CDR3 region has 13 residues. The CDR3 DNA reads TGCAGCGTTGTTCAGGGGGCGGTTGATGGCTACACCTTC. Amino acid sequence: CSVVQGAVDGYTF.

The chain recombines TRBV7-8 with TRBJ1-5; the D gene is possibly TRBD1 (6 bases). The CDR3 has 15 amino acids. Germline CDR1 reads SGHVS; CDR2 reads FQNEAQ. Deletions cut 2 bases from V and 11 bases from J, with 19 bases between. CDR3 nucleotides: TGTGCCAGCAGCTTATCTCGAGGGGGTCTCTGGACCCAGCATTTT. Translating gives CASSLSRGGLWTQHF.

This clone was seen only once. The rearrangement joins TRBV7-9 to TRBJ1-2; D possibly corresponds to TRBD1 (5 bases). The CDR3 contains 14 residues. Per germline, CDR1 SEHNR and CDR2 FQNEAQ (reference sequence). V lost 0 bases and J 7 bases, leaving 12 bases between the germline ends. Here the CDR3 DNA reads TGTGCCAGCAGCTTAGCTGCAGGGACTGTTGGCTACACCTTC. This sequence encodes CASSLAAGTVGYTF.

The gene calls are TRBV30 and TRBJ1-3, with 7 bases lining up with TRBD1. The CDR3 has 15 residues. Unmatched junction bases numbered 4, after V lost 2 bases and J lost 0 bases. Germline V gene lookup returns CDR1 GTSNPN and CDR2 SVGIG (reference sequence). CDR3 amino acids: CAWSRDSGSGNTIYF. In DNA form, the CDR3 reads TGTGCCTGGAGTAGGGACAGTGGCTCTGGAAACACCATATATTTT.

The chain combines TRBV5-1 with TRBJ1-2; possibly TRBD1 for D (6 bases). The CDR3 spans 15 residues. Trimming removed 1 base at V and 5 bases at J, with 15 bases between. Germline assignment: CDR1 SGHRS and CDR2 YFSETQ. The DNA of the CDR3 is TGCGCCAGCAGCTTGCGCCCGGGACAAGATTATGGCTACACCTTC. Translating gives CASSLRPGQDYGYTF.

The chain links TRBV4-2 to TRBJ2-7, with D perhaps TRBD2 (5 bases). The V end lost 0 bases, the J end lost 3 bases, and 15 bases lay between the germline ends. The CDR3 contains 16 residues. Looked up from germline, CDR1 is LGHNA and CDR2 is YNFKEQ. The DNA of the CDR3 is TGTGCCAGCAGCCAAGAGTTGGCGAGCGGCTACTACGAGCAGTACTTC. It codes for CASSQELASGYYEQYF.

This chain uses TRBV5-4 with TRBJ2-1; TRBD2 matches at 8 bases. Germline V gene lookup returns CDR1 SGHNT and CDR2 YYREEE (reference sequence). The CDR3 has 13 residues. V gave up 4 bases and J gave up 9 bases; unmatched junction bases: 6. CDR3 DNA: TGTGCCAGCAGCCTTGGACTAGCCGGTGAGCAGTTCTTC. It is translated as CASSLGLAGEQFF.

The chain couples TRBV10-3 to TRBJ2-7; tentatively, D is TRBD1 (5 bases). Trimming pared 0 bases from V and 0 bases from J, leaving 6 bases between. The V gene's germline CDR1 is ENHRY and CDR2 SYGVKD. This CDR3 is built from 14 residues. CDR3 sequence reads: CAISESGLSYEQYF. The CDR3, as DNA: TGTGCCATCAGTGAGTCGGGGCTCTCCTACGAGCAGTACTTC.

This rearrangement joins TRBV25-1 to TRBJ1-1; D gene uncertain. V was clipped by 3 bases and J by 1 base, with 3 bases between them. From germline, CDR1 is MGHDK and CDR2 SYGVNS. This CDR3 contains 12 residues. The CDR3 DNA reads TGTGCCAGCAGTGATTGGAACACTGAAGCTTTCTTT. Protein product: CASSDWNTEAFF.

The chain has TRBV27 and TRBJ2-7, with 7 bases matching TRBD1. V shed 5 bases and J 2 bases; nucleotides not matched to a gene: 3. Germline lookup yields CDR1 MNHEY and CDR2 SMNVEV (reference sequence). The CDR3 is made up of 13 amino acids. The CDR3 sequence: CASSIGQAYEQYF. The DNA for the CDR3 is TGTGCCAGCAGTATCGGACAGGCCTACGAGCAGTACTTC.

The chain combines TRBV6-5 with TRBJ1-3; D uncertain. This CDR3 contains 13 residues. The ends were cut back, 0 bases at V and 2 bases at J, with 2 bases in the middle. CDR1 and CDR2 from the germline V gene are MNHEY and SVGAGI. The CDR3 region is CASSYSAGNTIYF. The DNA for the CDR3 is TGTGCCAGCAGTTACTCAGCTGGAAACACCATATATTTT.

V and J are TRBV30 and TRBJ1-1; no clear D gene. Germline CDR1 reads GTSNPN; CDR2 reads SVGIG (reference sequence). The CDR3 has 13 residues. The V end lost 3 bases, the J end lost 5 bases, and 13 bases lay between the germline ends. In DNA form, the CDR3 reads TGTGCCTGGAGCAAGGGCCCCATGACTGAAGCTTTCTTT. This codes for CAWSKGPMTEAFF. The full variable domain, in which reference TRBV30 and TRBJ1-1 provide the parts outside the CDR3, is SQTIHQWPATLVQPVGSPLSLECTVEGTSNPNLYWYRQAAGRGLQLLFYSVGIGQISSEVPQNLSASRPQDRQFILSSKKLLLSDSGFYLCAWSKGPMTEAFFGQGTRLTVV.

The chain recombines TRBV18 with TRBJ1-1; D possibly corresponds to TRBD1 (5 bases). From germline, CDR1 is KGHSH and CDR2 LQKENI. V lost 3 bases and J 1 base, leaving 6 bases between the germline ends. The CDR3 consists of 13 residues. The CDR3 DNA reads TGTGCCAGCTCACCCCAGGGGAACACTGAAGCTTTCTTT. Protein: CASSPQGNTEAFF.

The rearrangement joins TRBV30 to TRBJ1-1, with D hard to call. CDR3 length equals 14 residues. Trimming removed 1 base at V and 1 base at J, with 10 bases between. Germline assignment: CDR1 GTSNPN and CDR2 SVGIG (reference sequence). The CDR3 region has the DNA TGTGCCTGGAGTGACAGCCCTCCGAACACTGAAGCTTTCTTT. Its translation is CAWSDSPPNTEAFF.

The V gene is TRBV18, the J gene TRBJ2-5; D is perhaps TRBD2 (6 bases). The CDR3 totals 14 residues. Germline lookup yields CDR1 KGHSH and CDR2 LQKENI. The V and J ends lost 3 bases and 6 bases respectively, with 14 bases between them. This CDR3 is CASSPPAGSKTQYF. The CDR3 bases are TGTGCCAGCTCACCCCCCGCGGGGTCGAAGACCCAGTACTTC.

The chain recombines TRBV7-9 with TRBJ2-7, with a possible D match to TRBD1 (5 bases). Germline V gene lookup returns CDR1 SEHNR and CDR2 FQNEAQ (reference sequence). V lost 1 base to trimming and J lost 6 bases, with 13 bases between them. This CDR3 is built from 14 residues. For the CDR3, the DNA is TGTGCCAGCAGCTTAGGACAGCCCCTCTCCGAGCAGTACTTC. Translated, it gives CASSLGQPLSEQYF.